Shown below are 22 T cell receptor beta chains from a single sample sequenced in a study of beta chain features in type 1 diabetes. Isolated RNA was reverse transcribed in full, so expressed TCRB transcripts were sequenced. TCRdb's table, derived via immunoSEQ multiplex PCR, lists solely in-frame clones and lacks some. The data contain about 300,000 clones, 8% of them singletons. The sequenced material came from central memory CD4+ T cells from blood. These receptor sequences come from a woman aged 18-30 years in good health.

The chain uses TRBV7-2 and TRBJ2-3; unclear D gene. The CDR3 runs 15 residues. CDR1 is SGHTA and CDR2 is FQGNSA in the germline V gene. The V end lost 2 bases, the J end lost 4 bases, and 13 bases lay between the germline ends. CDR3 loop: CASSLSPQKADTQYF. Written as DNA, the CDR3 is TGTGCCAGCAGCTTATCACCCCAGAAAGCAGATACGCAGTATTTT.

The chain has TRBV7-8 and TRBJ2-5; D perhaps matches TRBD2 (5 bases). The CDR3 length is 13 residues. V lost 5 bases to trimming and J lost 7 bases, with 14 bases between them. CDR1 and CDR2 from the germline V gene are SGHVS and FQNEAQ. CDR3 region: CASSPIGLGTQYF. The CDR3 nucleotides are TGTGCCAGCAGCCCTATCGGACTCGGGACCCAGTACTTC. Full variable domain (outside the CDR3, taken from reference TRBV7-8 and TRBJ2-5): GAGVSQSPRYKVAKRGQDVALRCDPISGHVSLFWYQQALGQGPEFLTYFQNEAQLDKSGLPSDRFFAERPEGSVSTLKIQRTQQEDSAVYLCASSPIGLGTQYFGPGTRLLVL.

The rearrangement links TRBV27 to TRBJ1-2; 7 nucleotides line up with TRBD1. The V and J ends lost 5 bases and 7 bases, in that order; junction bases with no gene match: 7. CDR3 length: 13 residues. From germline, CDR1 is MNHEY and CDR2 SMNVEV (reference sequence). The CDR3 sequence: CASSSDRVGGYTF. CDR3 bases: TGTGCCAGCAGTAGCGACAGGGTGGGTGGCTACACCTTC.

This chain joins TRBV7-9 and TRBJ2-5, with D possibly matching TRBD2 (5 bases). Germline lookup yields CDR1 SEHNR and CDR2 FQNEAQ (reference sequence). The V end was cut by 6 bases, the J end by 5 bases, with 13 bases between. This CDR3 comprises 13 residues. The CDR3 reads CASSGSWRETQYF. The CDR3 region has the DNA TGTGCCAGCAGTGGGTCTTGGAGGGAGACCCAGTACTTC.

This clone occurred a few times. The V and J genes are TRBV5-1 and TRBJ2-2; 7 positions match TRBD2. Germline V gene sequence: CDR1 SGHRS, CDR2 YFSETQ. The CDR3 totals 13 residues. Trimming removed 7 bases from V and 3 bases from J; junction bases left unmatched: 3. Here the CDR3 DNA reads TGCGCCAGCGGGCTAGCGGACACCGGGGAGCTGTTTTTT. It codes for CASGLADTGELFF.

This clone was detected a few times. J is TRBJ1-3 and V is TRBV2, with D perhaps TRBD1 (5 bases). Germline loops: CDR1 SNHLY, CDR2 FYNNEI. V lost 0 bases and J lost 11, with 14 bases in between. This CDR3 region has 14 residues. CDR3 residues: CASSEARQGDAIYF. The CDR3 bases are TGTGCCAGCAGTGAAGCGCGGCAGGGTGATGCCATATATTTT.

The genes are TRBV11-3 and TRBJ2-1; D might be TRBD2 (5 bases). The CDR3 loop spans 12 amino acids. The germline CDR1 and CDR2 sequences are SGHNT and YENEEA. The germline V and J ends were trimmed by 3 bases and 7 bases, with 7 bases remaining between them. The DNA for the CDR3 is TGTGCCAGCAGCTTTCGGGGTAATGAGCAGTTCTTC. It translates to CASSFRGNEQFF.

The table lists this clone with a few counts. CDR3 amino acids: CASSRAGGSEKLFF. The CDR3 DNA sequence: TGTGCCAGCAGCAGAGCGGGTGGAAGCGAAAAACTGTTTTTT. This chain joins TRBV5-5 and TRBJ1-4; D not resolved. Trimming took off 4 bases at V and 8 bases at J, with 15 bases between the two ends. The CDR3 spans 14 residues. Germline loops: CDR1 SGHKS, CDR2 YYEKEE (reference sequence). The full variable domain, in which reference TRBV5-5 and TRBJ1-4 provide the parts outside the CDR3, is DAGVTQSPTHLIKTRGQQVTLRCSPISGHKSVSWYQQVLGQGPQFIFQYYEKEERGRGNFPDRFSARQFPNYSSELNVNALLLGDSALYLCASSRAGGSEKLFFGSGTQLSVL.

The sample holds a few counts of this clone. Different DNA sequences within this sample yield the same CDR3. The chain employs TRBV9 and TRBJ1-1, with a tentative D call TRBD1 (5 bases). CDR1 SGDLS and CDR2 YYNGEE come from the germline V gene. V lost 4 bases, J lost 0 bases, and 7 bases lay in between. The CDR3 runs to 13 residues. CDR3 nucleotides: TGTGCCAGCAGCCCGGGACTGAACACTGAAGCTTTCTTT. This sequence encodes CASSPGLNTEAFF.

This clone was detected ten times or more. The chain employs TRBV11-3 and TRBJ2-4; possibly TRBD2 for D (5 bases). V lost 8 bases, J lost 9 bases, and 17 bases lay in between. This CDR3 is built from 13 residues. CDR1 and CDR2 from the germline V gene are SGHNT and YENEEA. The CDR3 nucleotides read TGTGCCAGCTCTCGAAGAGGGTCCCTCATTCAGTACTTC. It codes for CASSRRGSLIQYF.

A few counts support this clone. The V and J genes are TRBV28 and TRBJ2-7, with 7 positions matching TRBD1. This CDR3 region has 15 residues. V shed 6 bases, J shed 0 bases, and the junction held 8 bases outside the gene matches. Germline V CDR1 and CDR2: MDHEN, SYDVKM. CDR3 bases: TGTGCCAGCAGCGTTACAGGGGCCGGCTCCTACGAGCAGTACGTC. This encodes CASSVTGAGSYEQYV.

In DNA form, the CDR3 reads TGTGCTAGTGCCCTCTTTGGGGAGCTGTTTTTT. Amino acids: CASALFGELFF. The V call is TRBV12-5, the J call TRBJ2-2; D is undetermined. The CDR3 loop spans 11 amino acids. Germline CDR1 is LGHNT and CDR2 is FRNRAP. Trimming left V 7 bases short and J 8 bases short, with 8 bases between.

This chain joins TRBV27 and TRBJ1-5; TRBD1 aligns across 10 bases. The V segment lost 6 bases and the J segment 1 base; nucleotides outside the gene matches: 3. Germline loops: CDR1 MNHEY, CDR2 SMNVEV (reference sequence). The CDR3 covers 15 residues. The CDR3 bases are TGTGCCAGCAGACCGGACAGGGGGAGCAATCAGCCCCAGCATTTT. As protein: CASRPDRGSNQPQHF.

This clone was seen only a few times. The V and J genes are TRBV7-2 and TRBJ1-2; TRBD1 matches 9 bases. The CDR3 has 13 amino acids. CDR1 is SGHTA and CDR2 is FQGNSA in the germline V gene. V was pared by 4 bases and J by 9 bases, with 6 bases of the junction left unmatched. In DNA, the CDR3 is TGTGCCAGCAGCTCAACAGGGGGCTTGAGCTACACCTTC. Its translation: CASSSTGGLSYTF. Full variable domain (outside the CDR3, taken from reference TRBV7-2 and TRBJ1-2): GAGVSQSPSNKVTEKGKDVELRCDPISGHTALYWYRQSLGQGLEFLIYFQGNSAPDKSGLPSDRFSAERTGGSVSTLTIQRTQQEDSAVYLCASSSTGGLSYTFGSGTRLTVV.

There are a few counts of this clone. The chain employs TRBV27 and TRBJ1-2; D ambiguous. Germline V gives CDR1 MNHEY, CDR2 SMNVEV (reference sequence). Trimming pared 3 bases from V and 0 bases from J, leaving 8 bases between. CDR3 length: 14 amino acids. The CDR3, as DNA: TGTGCCAGCAGTTTCGGGCGTTCTAACTATGGCTACACCTTC. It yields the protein CASSFGRSNYGYTF.

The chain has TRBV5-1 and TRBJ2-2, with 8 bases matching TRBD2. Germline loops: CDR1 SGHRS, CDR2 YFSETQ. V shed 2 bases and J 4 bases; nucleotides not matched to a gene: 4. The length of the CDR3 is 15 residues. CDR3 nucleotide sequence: TGCGCCAGCAGCTTTCCGGGGGGGCCCACCGGGGAGCTGTTTTTT. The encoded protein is CASSFPGGPTGELFF.

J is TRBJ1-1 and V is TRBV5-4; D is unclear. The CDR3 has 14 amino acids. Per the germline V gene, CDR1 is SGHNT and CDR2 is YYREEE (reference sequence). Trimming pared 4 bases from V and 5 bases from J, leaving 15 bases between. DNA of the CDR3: TGTGCCAGCAGCCCGGTGGAAGGAAGAACTGAAGCTTTCTTT. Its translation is CASSPVEGRTEAFF. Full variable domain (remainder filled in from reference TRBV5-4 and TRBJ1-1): ETGVTQSPTHLIKTRGQQVTLRCSSQSGHNTVSWYQQALGQGPQFIFQYYREEENGRGNFPPRFSGLQFPNYSSELNVNALELDDSALYLCASSPVEGRTEAFFGQGTRLTVV.

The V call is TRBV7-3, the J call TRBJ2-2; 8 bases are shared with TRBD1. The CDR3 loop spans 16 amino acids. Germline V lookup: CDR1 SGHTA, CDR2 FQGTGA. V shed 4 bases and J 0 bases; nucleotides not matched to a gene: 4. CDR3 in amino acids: CASSSYRGSNTGELFF. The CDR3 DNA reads TGTGCCAGCAGCTCCTACAGGGGGTCGAACACCGGGGAGCTGTTTTTT. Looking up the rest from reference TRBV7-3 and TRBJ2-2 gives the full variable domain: GAGVSQTPSNKVTEKGKYVELRCDPISGHTALYWYRQSLGQGPEFLIYFQGTGAADDSGLPNDRFFAVRPEGSVSTLKIQRTERGDSAVYLCASSSYRGSNTGELFFGEGSRLTVL.

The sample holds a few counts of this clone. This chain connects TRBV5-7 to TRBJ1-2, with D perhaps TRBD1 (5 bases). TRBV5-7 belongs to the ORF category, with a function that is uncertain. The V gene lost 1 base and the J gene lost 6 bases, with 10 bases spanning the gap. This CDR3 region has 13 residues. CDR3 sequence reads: CASSLSGDDGYTF. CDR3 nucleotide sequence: TGTGCCAGCAGCTTGTCTGGGGACGATGGCTACACCTTC.

The CDR3 nucleotides read TGCGCCAGCAGCTTACAGGCTTTCCAAGAGACCCAGTACTTC. It yields the protein CASSLQAFQETQYF. V gene TRBV5-1 combines with J gene TRBJ2-5; TRBD1 might be the D (5 bases). Germline lookup yields CDR1 SGHRS and CDR2 YFSETQ. Trimming removed 2 bases at V and 1 base at J, with 9 bases between. The CDR3 has 14 residues.

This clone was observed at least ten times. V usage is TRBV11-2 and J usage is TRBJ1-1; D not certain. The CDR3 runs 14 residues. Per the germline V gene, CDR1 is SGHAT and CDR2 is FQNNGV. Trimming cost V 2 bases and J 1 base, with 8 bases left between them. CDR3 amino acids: CASSLSVGNTEAFF. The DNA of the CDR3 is TGTGCCAGCAGCTTATCCGTTGGGAACACTGAAGCTTTCTTT.

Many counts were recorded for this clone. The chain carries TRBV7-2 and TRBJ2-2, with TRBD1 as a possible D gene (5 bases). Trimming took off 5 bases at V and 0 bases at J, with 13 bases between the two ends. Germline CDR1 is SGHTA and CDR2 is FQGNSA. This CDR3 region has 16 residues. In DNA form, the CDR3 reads TGTGCCAGCAGCGAGCAGGGTGGGGCGAACACCGGGGAGCTGTTTTTT. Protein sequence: CASSEQGGANTGELFF.